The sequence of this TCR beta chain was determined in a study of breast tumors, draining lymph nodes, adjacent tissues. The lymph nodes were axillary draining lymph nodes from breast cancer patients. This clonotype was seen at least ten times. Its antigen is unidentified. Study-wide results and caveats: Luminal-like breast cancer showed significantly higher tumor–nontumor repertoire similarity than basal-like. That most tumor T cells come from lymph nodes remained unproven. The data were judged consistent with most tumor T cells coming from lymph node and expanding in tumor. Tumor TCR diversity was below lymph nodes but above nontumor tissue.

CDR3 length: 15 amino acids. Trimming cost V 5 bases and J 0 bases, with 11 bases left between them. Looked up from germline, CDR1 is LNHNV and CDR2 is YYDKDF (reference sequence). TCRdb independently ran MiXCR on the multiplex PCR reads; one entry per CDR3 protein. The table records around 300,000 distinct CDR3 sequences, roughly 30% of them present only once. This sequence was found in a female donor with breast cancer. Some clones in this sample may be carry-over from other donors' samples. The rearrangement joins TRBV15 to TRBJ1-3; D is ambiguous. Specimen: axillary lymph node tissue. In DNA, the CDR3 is TGTGCCACCAGCTCCGATCGAGTCTCTGGAAACACCATATATTTT. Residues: CATSSDRVSGNTIYF. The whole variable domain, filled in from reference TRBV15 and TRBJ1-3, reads DAMVIQNPRYQVTQFGKPVTLSCSQTLNHNVMYWYQQKSSQAPKLLFHYYDKDFNNEADTPDNFQSRRPNTSFCFLDIRSPGLGDTAMYLCATSSDRVSGNTIYFGEGSWLTVV.